This TCR beta chain was identified during a study of T cells in localized non-small cell lung cancer. Comments on this clone: Its antigen is not known.

Study conclusions and caveats: Researchers found a median around 50 of the top 100 tumor clones in adjacent lung. Because only a single region of the tumor was sequenced, heterogeneity remains possible. Uninvolved adjacent lung had higher T cell clonality than tumor and all other tissues.

The J segment lost 7 bases and the V segment lost 5 bases, leaving 13 bases of the junction unmatched. Germline-derived CDR1 and CDR2 are SGHNT and YENEEA. This CDR3 has 17 amino acids. Generated by immunoSEQ multiplex PCR, the TCRdb table keeps only in-frame clones and is missing some. Here the sample spans 9,500 to 10,000 clones, around 41% being singletons. This specimen was lymph node tissue, taken before any cancer treatment. The chain carries TRBV11-3 and TRBJ2-5, with TRBD2 matching 13 bases. This TCR derives from a woman aged 40-69 years with stage I lung adenocarcinoma. CDR3 residues: CASSGKTSGGREGTQYF. The CDR3 DNA follows: TGTGCCAGCAGCGGCAAGACTAGCGGGGGGCGGGAAGGGACCCAGTACTTC.